Given below is one T cell receptor (beta chain) in context. Its antigen is undetermined. The data are from a study of beta chain features in type 1 diabetes. CDR3 length: 18 amino acids. CDR1 SGHRS and CDR2 YFSETQ come from the germline V gene. Trimming at V came to 1 base and at J to 8 bases, leaving 16 bases not matched to a gene. Markers CD45RO/CCR7/CD25/CD127/CD95/CD27 served to sort CD4+ naive, central memory, regulatory and stem cell-like memory cells. Study results and caveats: The study left unresolved whether HLA type influences TCRB rearrangement. Within patients, naive, central memory and Treg TCRB repertoires seemed more similar than within healthy donors. In all four CD4+ subsets, TCRB CDR3 length was significantly, moderately reduced in type 1 diabetes. Lower insertion and higher deletion counts appeared at VDJ junctions in type 1 diabetes patients.

The entirety of the isolated RNA underwent reverse transcription, so expressed TCRB transcripts were sequenced. Produced via immunoSEQ multiplex PCR; TCRdb's table is partial and in-frame only. The table has 50,000 or so clones, around 40% seen once. This sequence originates from a young man with type 1 diabetes. J is TRBJ2-1 and V is TRBV5-1; 9 bases fit TRBD2. The sequenced sample was stem cell memory CD4+ T cells from blood. CDR3 in DNA: TGCGCCAGCAGCTTGAAGGCGGGAGGGGTATCCGTGAACTATGAGCAGTTCTTC. It is translated as CASSLKAGGVSVNYEQFF. The full variable domain, its missing parts supplied by reference TRBV5-1 and TRBJ2-1, is KAGVTQTPRYLIKTRGQQVTLSCSPISGHRSVSWYQQTPGQGLQFLFEYFSETQRNKGNFPGRFSGRQFSNSRSEMNVSTLELGDSALYLCASSLKAGGVSVNYEQFFGPGTRLTVL.